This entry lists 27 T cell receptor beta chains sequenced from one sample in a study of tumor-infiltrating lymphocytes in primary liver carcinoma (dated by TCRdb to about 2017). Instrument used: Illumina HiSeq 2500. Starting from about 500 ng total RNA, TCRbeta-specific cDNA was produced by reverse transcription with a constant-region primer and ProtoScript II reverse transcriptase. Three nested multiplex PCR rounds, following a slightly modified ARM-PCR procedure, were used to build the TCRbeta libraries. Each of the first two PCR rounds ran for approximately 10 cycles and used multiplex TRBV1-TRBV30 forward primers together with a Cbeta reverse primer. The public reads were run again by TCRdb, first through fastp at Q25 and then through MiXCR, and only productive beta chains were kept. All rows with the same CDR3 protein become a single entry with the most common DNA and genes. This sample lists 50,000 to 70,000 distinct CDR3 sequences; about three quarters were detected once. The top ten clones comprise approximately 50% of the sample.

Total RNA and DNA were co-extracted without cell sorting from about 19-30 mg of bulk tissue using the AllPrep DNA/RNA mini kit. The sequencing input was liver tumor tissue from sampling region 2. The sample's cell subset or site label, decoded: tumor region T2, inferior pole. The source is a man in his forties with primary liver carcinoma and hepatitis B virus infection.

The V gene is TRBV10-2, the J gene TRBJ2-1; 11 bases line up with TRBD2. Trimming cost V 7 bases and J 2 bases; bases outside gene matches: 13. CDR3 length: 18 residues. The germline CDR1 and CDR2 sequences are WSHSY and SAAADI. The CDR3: CASKTSGTTPGPYNEQFF. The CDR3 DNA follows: TGCGCCAGCAAGACTAGCGGGACAACCCCTGGCCCCTACAATGAGCAGTTCTTC.

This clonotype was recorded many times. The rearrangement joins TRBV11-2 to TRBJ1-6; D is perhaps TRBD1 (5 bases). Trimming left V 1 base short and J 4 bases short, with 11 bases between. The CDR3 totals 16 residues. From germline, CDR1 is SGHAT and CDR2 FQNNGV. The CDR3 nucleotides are TGTGCCAGCAGCTTAGGGGACGACGGTTATAATTCACCCCTCCACTTT. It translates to CASSLGDDGYNSPLHF. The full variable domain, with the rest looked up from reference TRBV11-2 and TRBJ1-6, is EAGVAQSPRYKIIEKRQSVAFWCNPISGHATLYWYQQILGQGPKLLIQFQNNGVVDDSQLPKDRFSAERLKGVDSTLKIQPAKLEDSAVYLCASSLGDDGYNSPLHFGNGTRLTVT.

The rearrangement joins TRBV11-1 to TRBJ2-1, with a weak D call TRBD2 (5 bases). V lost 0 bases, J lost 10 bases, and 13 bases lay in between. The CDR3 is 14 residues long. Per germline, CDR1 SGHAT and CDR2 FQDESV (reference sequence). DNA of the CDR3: TGTGCCAGCAGCTTAGCGAGGACGGGAAGGGAGCAGTTCTTC. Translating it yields CASSLARTGREQFF.

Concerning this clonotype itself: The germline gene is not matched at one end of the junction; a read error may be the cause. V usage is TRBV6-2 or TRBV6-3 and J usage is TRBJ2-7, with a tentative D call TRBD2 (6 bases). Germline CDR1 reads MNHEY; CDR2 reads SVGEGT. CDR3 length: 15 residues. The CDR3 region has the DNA TGTGCCAGCAGTTACGGAGGGGTCAGATCCTACGAGGAGTACTTC. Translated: CASSYGGVRSYEEYF.

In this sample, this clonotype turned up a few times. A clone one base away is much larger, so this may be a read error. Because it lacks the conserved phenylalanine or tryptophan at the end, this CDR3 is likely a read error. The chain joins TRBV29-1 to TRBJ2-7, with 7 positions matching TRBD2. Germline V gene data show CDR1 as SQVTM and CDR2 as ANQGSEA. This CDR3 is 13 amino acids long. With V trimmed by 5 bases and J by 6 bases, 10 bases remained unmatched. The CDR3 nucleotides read TGCAGCGTTCAATCGAGGGGAGGGCGCGAGCAGTACTCC. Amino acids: CSVQSRGGREQYS.

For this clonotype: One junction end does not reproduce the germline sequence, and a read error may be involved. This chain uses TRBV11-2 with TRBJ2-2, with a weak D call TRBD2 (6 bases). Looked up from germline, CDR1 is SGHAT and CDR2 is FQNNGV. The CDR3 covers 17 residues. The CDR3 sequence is CASSLALGGANTGELLF. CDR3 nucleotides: TGTGCCAGCAGCTTAGCACTAGGAGGGGCGAATACCGGGGAGCTACTTTTT.

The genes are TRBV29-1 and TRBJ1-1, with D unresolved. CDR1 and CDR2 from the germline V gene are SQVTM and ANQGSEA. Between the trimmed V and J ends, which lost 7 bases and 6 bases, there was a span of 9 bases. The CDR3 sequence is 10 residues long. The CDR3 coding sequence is TGCAGCGCTGCAGACTCTGAAGCTTTCTTT. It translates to CSAADSEAFF.

CDR3 DNA: TGTGCCAGCGGGCCGCTCCGGCGGAGGGATTACGAGCAGTACTTC. Translation: CASGPLRRRDYEQYF. The chain has TRBV6-5 and TRBJ2-7, with D possibly TRBD2 on 6 matching bases. V was shortened by 8 bases and J by 4 bases, with 21 bases between the two germline ends. The V gene's germline CDR1 is MNHEY and CDR2 SVGAGI. The CDR3 contains 15 residues.

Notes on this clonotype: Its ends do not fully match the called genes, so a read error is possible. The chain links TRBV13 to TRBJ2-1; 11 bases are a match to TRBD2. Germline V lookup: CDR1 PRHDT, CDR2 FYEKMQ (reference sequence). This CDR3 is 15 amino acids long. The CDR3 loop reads CDSSIAGGPSNEQFF. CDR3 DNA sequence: TGTGACAGCAGTATAGCGGGAGGGCCGAGCAATGAGCAGTTCTTC.

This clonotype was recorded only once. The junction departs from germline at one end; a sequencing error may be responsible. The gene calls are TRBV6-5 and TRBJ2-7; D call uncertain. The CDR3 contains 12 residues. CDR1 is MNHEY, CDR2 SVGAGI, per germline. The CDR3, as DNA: TGTACCACCCAGGATGGACGGAGCGAGCAGTGCTTC. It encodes CTTQDGRSEQCF.

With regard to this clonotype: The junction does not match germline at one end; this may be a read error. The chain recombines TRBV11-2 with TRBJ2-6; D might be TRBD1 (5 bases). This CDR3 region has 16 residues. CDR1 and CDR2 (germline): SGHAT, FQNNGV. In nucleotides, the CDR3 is TGTGGCAGCAGCTTGTCGTCAGGGATTGGGGCCAACGTCCTGACTTTC. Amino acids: CGSSLSSGIGANVLTF.

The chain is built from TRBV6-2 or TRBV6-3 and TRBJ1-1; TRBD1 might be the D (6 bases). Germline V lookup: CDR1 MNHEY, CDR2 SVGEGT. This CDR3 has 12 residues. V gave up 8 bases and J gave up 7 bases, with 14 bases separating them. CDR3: CASGTRNIEAFF. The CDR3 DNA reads TGTGCCAGCGGGACACGTAATATTGAAGCTTTCTTT.

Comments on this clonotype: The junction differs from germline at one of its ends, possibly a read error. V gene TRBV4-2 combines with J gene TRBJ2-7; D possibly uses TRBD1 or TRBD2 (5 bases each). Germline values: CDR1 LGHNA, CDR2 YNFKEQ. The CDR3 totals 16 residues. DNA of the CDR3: TGTGCCAGCAGCCAAGGGTCAGGGACGGGCGGTTACGAGCAATACTTC. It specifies CASSQGSGTGGYEQYF.

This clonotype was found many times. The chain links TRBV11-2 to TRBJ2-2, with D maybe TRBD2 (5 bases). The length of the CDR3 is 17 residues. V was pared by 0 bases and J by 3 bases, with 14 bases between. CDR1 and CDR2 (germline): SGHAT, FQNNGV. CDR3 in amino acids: CASSLDHRGRDTGELFF. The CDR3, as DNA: TGTGCCAGCAGCTTAGATCATCGGGGTAGGGACACCGGGGAGCTGTTTTTT.

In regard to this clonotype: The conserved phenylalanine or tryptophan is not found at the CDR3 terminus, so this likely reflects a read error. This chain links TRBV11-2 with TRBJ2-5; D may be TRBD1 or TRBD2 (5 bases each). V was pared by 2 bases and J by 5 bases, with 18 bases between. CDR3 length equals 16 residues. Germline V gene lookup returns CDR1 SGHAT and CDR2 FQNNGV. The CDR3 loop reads CASSLTARGSGETQYS. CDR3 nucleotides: TGTGCCAGCAGCTTAACGGCAAGGGGCTCGGGGGAGACCCAGTACTCC.

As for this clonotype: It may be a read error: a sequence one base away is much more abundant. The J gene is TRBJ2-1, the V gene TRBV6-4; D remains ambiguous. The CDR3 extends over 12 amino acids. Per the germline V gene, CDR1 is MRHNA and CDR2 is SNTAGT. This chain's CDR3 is CVSKGPNNEQFF. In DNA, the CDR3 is TGTGTCAGCAAAGGTCCGAACAATGAGCAGTTCTTC.

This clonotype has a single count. Here the CDR3 DNA reads TGTGCCTGGAGTATCCTCAATGAGCAGTTCTTC. Protein: CAWSILNEQFF. This rearrangement joins TRBV30 to TRBJ2-1; D is ambiguous. CDR3 length equals 11 residues. V was clipped by 2 bases and J by 6 bases, with 5 bases between them. Germline V lookup: CDR1 GTSNPN, CDR2 SVGIG (reference sequence).

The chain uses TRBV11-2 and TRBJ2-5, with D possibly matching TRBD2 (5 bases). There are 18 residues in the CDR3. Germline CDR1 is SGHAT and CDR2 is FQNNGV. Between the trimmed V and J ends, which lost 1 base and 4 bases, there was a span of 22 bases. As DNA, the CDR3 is TGTGCCAGCAGCTTAGCGTGGCTAGCCCTGGGAAGAAGAGAGACCCAGTACTTC. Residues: CASSLAWLALGRRETQYF.

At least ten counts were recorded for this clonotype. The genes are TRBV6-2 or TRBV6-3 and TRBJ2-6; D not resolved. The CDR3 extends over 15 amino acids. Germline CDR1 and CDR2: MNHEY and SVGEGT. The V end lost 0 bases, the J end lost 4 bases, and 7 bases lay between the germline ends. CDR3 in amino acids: CASSYSISGANVLTF. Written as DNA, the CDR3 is TGTGCCAGCAGTTACTCGATATCAGGGGCCAACGTCCTGACTTTC.

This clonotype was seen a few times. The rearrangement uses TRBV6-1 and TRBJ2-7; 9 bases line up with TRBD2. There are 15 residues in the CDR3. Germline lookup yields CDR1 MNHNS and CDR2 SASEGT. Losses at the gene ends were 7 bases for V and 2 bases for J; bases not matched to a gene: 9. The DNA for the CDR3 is TGTGCCAGCACGAGTAGCGGGAGCCTTACCTACGAGCAGTACTTC. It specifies CASTSSGSLTYEQYF.

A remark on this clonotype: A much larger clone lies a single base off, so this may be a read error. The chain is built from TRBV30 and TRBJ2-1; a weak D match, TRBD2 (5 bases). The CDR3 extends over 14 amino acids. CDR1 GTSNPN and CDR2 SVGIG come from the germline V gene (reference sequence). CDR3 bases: TGTGCCGGGAGAAGGGCGTTTGCGCATAATGAGCAGTTCTTC. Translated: CAGRRAFAHNEQFF.

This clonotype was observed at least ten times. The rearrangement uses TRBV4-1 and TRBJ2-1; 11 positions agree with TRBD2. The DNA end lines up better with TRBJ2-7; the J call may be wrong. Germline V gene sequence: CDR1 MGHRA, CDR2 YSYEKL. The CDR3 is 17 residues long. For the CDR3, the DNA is TGCGCCAGCAGCCCCAGAGGGGTAGCGGGAGGGCGTAGTGAGCAGTACTTC. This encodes CASSPRGVAGGRSEQYF.

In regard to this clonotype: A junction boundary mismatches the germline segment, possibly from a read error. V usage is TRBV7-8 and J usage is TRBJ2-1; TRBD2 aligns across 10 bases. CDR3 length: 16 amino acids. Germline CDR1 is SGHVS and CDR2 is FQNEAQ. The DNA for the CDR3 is TGTGCCAGCAGCCAACGACTAGCGGGCGATAACAATGATCAGCTCTTC. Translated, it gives CASSQRLAGDNNDQLF.

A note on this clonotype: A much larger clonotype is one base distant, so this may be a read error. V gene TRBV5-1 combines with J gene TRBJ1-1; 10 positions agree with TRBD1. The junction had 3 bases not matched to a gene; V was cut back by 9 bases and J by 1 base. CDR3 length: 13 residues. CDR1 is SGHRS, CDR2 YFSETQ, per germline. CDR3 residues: CANRQGANTEAFF. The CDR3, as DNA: TGCGCCAACAGACAGGGGGCGAACACTGAAGCTTTCTTT.

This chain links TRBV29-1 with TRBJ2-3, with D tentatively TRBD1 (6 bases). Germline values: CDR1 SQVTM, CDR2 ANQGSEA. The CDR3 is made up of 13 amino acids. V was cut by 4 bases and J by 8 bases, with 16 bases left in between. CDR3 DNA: TGCAGCGTTGGGGTGGGACAACTAGGTACGCAGTATTTT. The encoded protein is CSVGVGQLGTQYF.

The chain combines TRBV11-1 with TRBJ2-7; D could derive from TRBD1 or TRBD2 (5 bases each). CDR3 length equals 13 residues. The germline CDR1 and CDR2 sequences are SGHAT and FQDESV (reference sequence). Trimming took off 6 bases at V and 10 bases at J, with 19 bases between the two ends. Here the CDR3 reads CASREDSGDHQYF. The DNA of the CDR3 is TGTGCCAGCAGGGAAGACAGTGGGGACCATCAGTACTTC.

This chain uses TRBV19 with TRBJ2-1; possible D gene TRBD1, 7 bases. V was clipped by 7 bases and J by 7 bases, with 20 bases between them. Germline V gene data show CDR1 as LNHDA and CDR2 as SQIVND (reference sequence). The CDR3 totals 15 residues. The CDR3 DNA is TGTGCCAGTACCCCGGGCGGGACAGTATTGAATGAGCAGTTCTTC. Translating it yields CASTPGGTVLNEQFF.